The 32 T cell receptor beta chains below come from one sample, sequenced in a study of blood T cell repertoires in COVID-19. Clones were read by immunoSEQ multiplex PCR, and TCRdb kept only the in-frame ones, dropping some. The sample carries 150,000 to 200,000 clones, approximately 80% recorded once. Sequenced: PBMCs or T cells enriched from blood (not recorded which). The receptors stem from a woman between 45 and 60 years old who had recovered from COVID-19.

The chain uses TRBV6-4 and TRBJ2-2; 11 bases fit TRBD2. Germline V gene sequence: CDR1 MRHNA, CDR2 SNTAGT. The CDR3 has 17 residues. Trimming removed 3 bases from V and 5 bases from J; junction bases left unmatched: 8. In DNA, the CDR3 is TGTGCCAGCAGTGAGGGGGGACTAGCGGCCACAACCGGGGAGCTGTTTTTT. Amino acid sequence: CASSEGGLAATTGELFF.

The chain carries TRBV3-1 (or the pseudogene TRBV3-2) and TRBJ2-7; no clear D gene. Trimming removed 1 base at V and 8 bases at J, with 9 bases between. This CDR3 comprises 12 residues. From germline, CDR1 is LGHDT and CDR2 YNNKEL (reference sequence). The CDR3 loop is CASSQGSFQQYF. The CDR3 DNA reads as TGTGCCAGCAGCCAAGGTTCATTCCAGCAGTACTTC.

This clone was seen more than once but under ten times. The rearrangement links TRBV9 to TRBJ2-1; maybe TRBD2 (6 bases). This CDR3 contains 17 residues. CDR1 and CDR2 from the germline V gene are SGDLS and YYNGEE. The ends were cut back, 3 bases at V and 0 bases at J, with 16 bases in the middle. CDR3 amino acids: CASSALNSGGSYNEQFF. CDR3 nucleotides: TGTGCCAGCAGCGCCCTAAATAGCGGCGGCTCCTACAATGAGCAGTTCTTC.

The chain links TRBV27 to TRBJ2-1; D is unclear. The ends were cut back, 6 bases at V and 12 bases at J, with 15 bases in the middle. The length of the CDR3 is 12 residues. The germline CDR1 and CDR2 sequences are MNHEY and SMNVEV (reference sequence). The CDR3 nucleotides read TGTGCCAGCAGCCTATTGGAGTATCGGCAGTTCTTC. Protein sequence: CASSLLEYRQFF.

The chain has TRBV3-1 (or the pseudogene TRBV3-2) and TRBJ2-7; 11 nucleotides line up with TRBD2. CDR3 size: 16 residues. V was clipped by 5 bases and J by 0 bases; unmatched bases: 6. Germline CDR1 is LGHDT and CDR2 is YNNKEL (reference sequence). This CDR3 reads CASSKRTSGFSYEQYF. The CDR3 DNA is TGTGCCAGCAGCAAACGGACTAGCGGGTTCTCCTACGAGCAGTACTTC.

The chain couples TRBV30 to TRBJ2-7; D not certain. Per germline, CDR1 GTSNPN and CDR2 SVGIG (reference sequence). Between the trimmed V and J ends, which lost 1 base and 0 bases, there was a span of 13 bases. This CDR3 spans 15 amino acids. The DNA of the CDR3 is TGTGCCTGGAGTGGAGGCCGCGGCTCCTCCTACGAGCAGTACTTC. This encodes CAWSGGRGSSYEQYF.

The genes are TRBV6-5 and TRBJ2-3; TRBD1 might be the D (6 bases). V gave up 4 bases and J gave up 1 base, with 9 bases separating them. CDR1 and CDR2 from the germline V gene are MNHEY and SVGAGI. CDR3 size: 14 residues. The CDR3 loop is CASSSAGGTDTQYF. CDR3 DNA sequence: TGTGCCAGCAGTTCGGCAGGGGGCACAGATACGCAGTATTTT.

The chain combines TRBV28 with TRBJ1-1; TRBD1 might be the D (6 bases). Germline V CDR1 and CDR2: MDHEN, SYDVKM. The germline V and J ends were trimmed by 2 bases and 4 bases, with 23 bases remaining between them. This CDR3 has 18 residues. The CDR3 DNA follows: TGTGCCAGCAGTTTAGGTATGGGGCAGGGGATTGTAGCCACTGAAGCTTTCTTT. Its protein product is CASSLGMGQGIVATEAFF. Looking up the rest from reference TRBV28 and TRBJ1-1 gives the full variable domain: DVKVTQSSRYLVKRTGEKVFLECVQDMDHENMFWYRQDPGLGLRLIYFSYDVKMKEKGDIPEGYSVSREKKERFSLILESASTNQTSMYLCASSLGMGQGIVATEAFFGQGTRLTVV.

The chain links TRBV3-1 (or the pseudogene TRBV3-2) to TRBJ2-5, with 9 bases lining up with TRBD2. The germline V gene encodes CDR1 LGHDT and CDR2 YNNKEL (reference sequence). J lost 3 bases, V lost 5 bases, and 16 bases had no gene match. This CDR3 comprises 18 residues. In DNA form, the CDR3 reads TGTGCCAGCAGCACAGCGGGAGGCTCACCATTTATTAAAGAGACCCAGTACTTC. The encoded protein is CASSTAGGSPFIKETQYF.

The sample holds a few counts of this clone. In DNA form, the CDR3 reads TGTGCCAGCAGCTTAGAGCGGACAGGGCCTTCACCCCTCCACTTT. Protein: CASSLERTGPSPLHF. The chain carries TRBV7-9 and TRBJ1-6; the match to TRBD1 covers 8 bases. V shed 1 base, J shed 9 bases, and the junction held 5 bases outside the gene matches. CDR3 length equals 15 residues. In germline, CDR1 is SEHNR, CDR2 FQNEAQ (reference sequence).

The J gene is TRBJ1-2, the V gene TRBV28, with D tentatively TRBD1 (5 bases). Trimming left V 3 bases short and J 8 bases short, with 16 bases between. The CDR3 extends over 14 amino acids. CDR1 MDHEN and CDR2 SYDVKM come from the germline V gene. The CDR3 loop is CASSLGLGPDGYTF. The CDR3 nucleotides are TGTGCCAGCAGTTTGGGTTTGGGGCCTGACGGCTACACCTTC.

The rearrangement joins TRBV24-1 to TRBJ2-7; TRBD2 matches at 7 bases. Unmatched junction bases numbered 3, after V lost 2 bases and J lost 0 bases. CDR3 length equals 15 residues. Germline lookup yields CDR1 KGHDR and CDR2 SFDVKD. This CDR3 reads CATSDSSGASYEQYF. As DNA, the CDR3 is TGTGCCACCAGTGATTCTAGCGGTGCCTCCTACGAGCAGTACTTC.

V is TRBV25-1 and J is TRBJ1-2; D remains ambiguous. Trimming left V 0 bases short and J 6 bases short, with 5 bases between. Germline V lookup: CDR1 MGHDK, CDR2 SYGVNS. The CDR3 is made up of 12 amino acids. The CDR3 is CASSEYENGYTF. CDR3 coding DNA: TGTGCCAGCAGTGAATATGAGAATGGCTACACCTTC.

CDR3 sequence reads: CASRIIAGGAGELFF. The CDR3 nucleotides read TGTGCCAGCAGGATAATAGCGGGAGGTGCAGGGGAGCTGTTTTTT. The chain recombines TRBV5-6 with TRBJ2-2; TRBD2 matches 10 bases. Germline CDR1 is SGHDT and CDR2 is YYEEEE. V was pared by 5 bases and J by 8 bases, with 9 bases of the junction left unmatched. The CDR3 is 15 amino acids.

As regards this clone: At one end, the junction sequence differs from germline, possibly due to a read error. The chain couples TRBV12-3 or TRBV12-4 to TRBJ2-1; D unclear. The length of the CDR3 is 11 residues. Here the CDR3 reads CASSLGPARLF. The CDR3 DNA sequence: TGTGCCAGCAGTTTAGGGCCCGCTAGGCTCTTC.

This clone was counted only a few times. The V gene is TRBV24-1, the J gene TRBJ2-2, with D perhaps matching TRBD1 (5 bases). The germline V gene encodes CDR1 KGHDR and CDR2 SFDVKD. The CDR3 spans 17 residues. V dropped 0 bases and J dropped 1 base, with 11 bases sitting between them. For the CDR3, the DNA is TGTGCCACCAGTGATTTGGGGATTGGACAGAACACCGGGGAGCTGTTTTTT. Its translation: CATSDLGIGQNTGELFF.

Only one count was recorded for this clone. The chain uses TRBV5-6 and TRBJ2-7; D call uncertain. Trimming removed 2 bases at V and 4 bases at J, with 13 bases between. The CDR3 totals 14 residues. Germline V gene lookup returns CDR1 SGHDT and CDR2 YYEEEE. This CDR3 is CASSFVPTRYEQYF. The CDR3, as DNA: TGTGCCAGCAGCTTCGTCCCGACACGTTACGAGCAGTACTTC.

This clone has just a few counts. V usage is TRBV6-1 and J usage is TRBJ2-2; a weak D match, TRBD1 (5 bases). CDR1 is MNHNS, CDR2 SASEGT, per germline. This CDR3 has 13 amino acids. With 2 bases removed from V and 8 bases from J, the gap between germline ends came to 9 bases. The CDR3 here is CASSEFSGGELFF. The CDR3 DNA follows: TGTGCCAGCAGTGAATTTTCAGGGGGGGAGCTGTTTTTT.

The chain combines TRBV19 with TRBJ2-7; TRBD1 agrees at 7 bases. This CDR3 comprises 15 residues. Germline CDR1 reads LNHDA; CDR2 reads SQIVND (reference sequence). The V and J ends lost 5 bases and 0 bases, in that order; junction bases with no gene match: 7. The DNA for the CDR3 is TGTGCCAGTAGTCTGAGACAGGGAAACTCCTACGAGCAGTACTTC. As protein: CASSLRQGNSYEQYF.

This rearrangement joins TRBV5-1 to TRBJ1-1; the D gene is possibly TRBD1 (5 bases). Germline-derived CDR1 and CDR2 are SGHRS and YFSETQ. V lost 2 bases and J lost 5, with 13 bases in between. The CDR3 totals 14 residues. The CDR3 reads CASSFTDSQTEAFF. The CDR3 DNA is TGCGCCAGCAGCTTTACCGACAGTCAAACTGAAGCTTTCTTT.

The chain carries TRBV4-1 and TRBJ2-5; D may be TRBD2 (6 bases). Trimming pared 0 bases from V and 4 bases from J, leaving 12 bases between. Germline V gene sequence: CDR1 MGHRA, CDR2 YSYEKL. This CDR3 has 15 residues. CDR3 in DNA: TGCGCCAGCAGCCAAGAAGGGACTCTTCCAGAGACCCAGTACTTC. As protein: CASSQEGTLPETQYF.

This clone was detected only once. The chain is built from TRBV4-2 and TRBJ2-5; a weak D match, TRBD2 (6 bases). Deletions cut 2 bases from V and 4 bases from J, with 14 bases between. Germline assignment: CDR1 LGHNA and CDR2 YNFKEQ. The CDR3 consists of 15 residues. The CDR3 bases are TGTGCCAGCAGCCAACCGAGGGGAGCGGGAGAGACCCAGTACTTC. Translated, it gives CASSQPRGAGETQYF.

This clone was picked up one time. V is TRBV7-2 and J is TRBJ2-5; 8 bases align to TRBD2. Trimming took 4 bases from V and 6 from J; bases not matched to a gene: 7. Germline CDR1 and CDR2: SGHTA and FQGNSA. The CDR3 length is 14 residues. This CDR3 reads CASSSPAGGKTQYF. Written as DNA, the CDR3 is TGTGCCAGCAGCTCCCCCGCGGGAGGAAAGACCCAGTACTTC. Full variable domain (remainder filled in from reference TRBV7-2 and TRBJ2-5): GAGVSQSPSNKVTEKGKDVELRCDPISGHTALYWYRQSLGQGLEFLIYFQGNSAPDKSGLPSDRFSAERTGGSVSTLTIQRTQQEDSAVYLCASSSPAGGKTQYFGPGTRLLVL.

J is TRBJ2-1 and V is TRBV7-2; D possibly corresponds to TRBD2 (6 bases). V was clipped by 8 bases and J by 2 bases, with 25 bases between them. Germline CDR1 is SGHTA and CDR2 is FQGNSA. The CDR3 consists of 18 residues. The CDR3 DNA follows: TGTGCCAGCGCTTTGCTAGCGCCCCCGATCGGGCCCTACAATGAGCAGTTCTTC. This sequence encodes CASALLAPPIGPYNEQFF. The variable domain in full, completed from reference TRBV7-2 and TRBJ2-1, reads GAGVSQSPSNKVTEKGKDVELRCDPISGHTALYWYRQSLGQGLEFLIYFQGNSAPDKSGLPSDRFSAERTGGSVSTLTIQRTQQEDSAVYLCASALLAPPIGPYNEQFFGPGTRLTVL.

The chain couples TRBV18 to TRBJ1-6; D gene ambiguous. V lost 3 bases and J 9 bases, leaving 15 bases between the germline ends. CDR1 and CDR2 (germline): KGHSH, LQKENI. The CDR3 has 15 residues. The CDR3 region is CASSPQLGVGSPLHF. As DNA, the CDR3 is TGTGCCAGCTCACCTCAGCTCGGGGTCGGTTCACCCCTCCACTTT.

The chain joins TRBV4-1 to TRBJ1-3, with a weak D call TRBD1 (5 bases). Germline values: CDR1 MGHRA, CDR2 YSYEKL. The CDR3 length is 16 residues. The V end was cut by 1 base, the J end by 0 bases, with 10 bases between. DNA of the CDR3: TGCGCCAGCAGCCAAGGTTTCAGGGACTCTGGAAACACCATATATTTT. Translated, it gives CASSQGFRDSGNTIYF.

The chain joins TRBV6-5 to TRBJ2-1; 13 nucleotides align to TRBD2. J was trimmed by 5 bases and V by 6 bases; bases with no gene match: 4. The CDR3 is 15 amino acids. The germline CDR1 and CDR2 sequences are MNHEY and SVGAGI. DNA of the CDR3: TGTGCCAGCAGGCTCGGGACTAGCGGGAACAATGAGCAGTTCTTC. It specifies CASRLGTSGNNEQFF.

The chain recombines TRBV28 with TRBJ1-2, with D tentatively TRBD1 (5 bases). The germline CDR1 and CDR2 sequences are MDHEN and SYDVKM. The CDR3 has 14 amino acids. V lost 6 bases and J lost 4, with 15 bases in between. CDR3 sequence reads: CASSRLGASYGYTF. The CDR3 nucleotides read TGTGCCAGCAGCCGCCTAGGGGCCTCCTATGGCTACACCTTC.

The J gene is TRBJ1-3, the V gene TRBV10-3, with unresolved D. This CDR3 comprises 15 residues. Deletions cut 2 bases from V and 1 base from J, with 9 bases between. The germline CDR1 and CDR2 sequences are ENHRY and SYGVKD. The CDR3 spells CAISERRLSGNTIYF. In DNA form, the CDR3 reads TGTGCCATCAGTGAGCGCAGGTTGTCTGGAAACACCATATATTTT.

A remark on this clone: Other nucleotide sequences from this sample produce the same CDR3. This rearrangement joins TRBV7-3 to TRBJ2-1, with D hard to call. The V end lost 1 base, the J end lost 0 bases, and 7 bases lay between the germline ends. Germline CDR1 reads SGHTA; CDR2 reads FQGTGA. The CDR3 consists of 15 residues. The CDR3 bases are TGTGCCAGCAGCTTAAATAGCAACTCCTACAATGAGCAGTTCTTC. Protein sequence: CASSLNSNSYNEQFF.

The chain is built from TRBV5-8 and TRBJ2-7; the match to TRBD1 covers 9 bases. This CDR3 contains 15 residues. Germline-derived CDR1 and CDR2 are SGHTS and YDEGEE. Trimming cost V 4 bases and J 3 bases; bases outside gene matches: 8. CDR3 DNA: TGTGCCAGCAGCCCGACAGGGGGATCTCGCTACGAGCAGTACTTC. Encoded protein: CASSPTGGSRYEQYF.

The rearrangement uses TRBV9 and TRBJ2-2; 9 bases are shared with TRBD2. The CDR3 has 15 amino acids. In germline, CDR1 is SGDLS, CDR2 YYNGEE. After removal of 4 bases from V and 2 bases from J, the junction contained 3 bases not matched to a gene. The CDR3 coding sequence is TGTGCCAGCAGCCGTAGCGGGAGAAACACCGGGGAGCTGTTTTTT. Translating it yields CASSRSGRNTGELFF.